This T cell receptor beta chain was obtained from a study of blood T cell repertoires in COVID-19. Study background: Material from acute and convalescent COVID-19 was sourced from the United States, Italy and Spain. Sources were T cells, B-cell-depleted T cells, or PBMCs; the material itself was cDNA or gDNA.

The CDR3 sequence is 17 residues long. From germline, CDR1 is SGHRS and CDR2 YFSETQ. Trimming stripped 0 bases from V and 3 bases from J, with 19 bases between. Some clones are missing from TCRdb's copy, which holds only in-frame ones; the method was immunoSEQ multiplex PCR. The table has some 460,000 clones, around 90% seen once. Material for sequencing was PBMCs or T cells enriched from blood (not recorded which). The clonotype was recovered from a woman younger than 35 who had recovered from COVID-19. The chain carries TRBV5-1 and TRBJ2-7, with D possibly TRBD2 on 5 matching bases. DNA of the CDR3: TGCGCCAGCAGCTTGGTCGGCAGAGGGAGAGGTCTCTACGAGCAGTACTTC. It specifies CASSLVGRGRGLYEQYF.